A single sample gave rise to the 4 T cell receptor beta chains below, sequenced in a study of T cells expressing NK-cell markers. With the 5' RACE reads reprocessed, TCRdb shows one record per CDR3 protein and no DNA. The table counts roughly 150,000 distinct CDR3 sequences; roughly 21% lies in the top ten. Sequencing input: blood T cells: a sorted CD56 or NKG2C T cell subset, CD4+ or CD8+ T cells, or bulk PBMC T cells (not recorded which). The receptors come from a man aged 18-70 years in good health.

The genes are TRBV5-6 and TRBJ2-1; without DNA, the TCRdb call of TRBD2 cannot be checked. Germline loops: CDR1 SGHDT, CDR2 YYEEEE. The length of the CDR3 is 12 residues. CDR3: CASSPGLAMQFF. Filled out from reference TRBV5-6 and TRBJ2-1, the complete variable domain reads DAGVTQSPTHLIKTRGQQVTLRCSPKSGHDTVSWYQQALGQGPQFIFQYYEEEERQRGNFPDRFSGHQFPNYSSELNVNALLLGDSALYLCASSPGLAMQFFGPGTRLTVL.

This chain joins TRBV2 and TRBJ1-5. The CDR3 has 13 amino acids. Germline CDR1 is SNHLY and CDR2 is FYNNEI. The CDR3 loop is CASRDSSNQPQHF.

This chain uses TRBV5-1 with TRBJ2-7; there is no DNA to check the TCRdb D call of TRBD1. The CDR3 covers 14 residues. In germline, CDR1 is SGHRS, CDR2 YFSETQ. CDR3 protein: CASSLAGGSIEQYF.

The chain is built from TRBV12-3 or TRBV12-4 and TRBJ2-5; checking the TCRdb D call of TRBD2 is not possible without DNA. The CDR3 covers 18 residues. The CDR3 here is CASSRQQQRGAYQETQYF.